This T cell receptor (beta chain) was identified in a study of shared clonotypes between healthy human individuals (dated by TCRdb to the early 2020s). As for the study more broadly: A few men and two women, aged 18 to 49 years, made up the cohort. For each donor, CD4 naive and CD4 memory were each given three plates, CD8 naive was given two plates, and CD8 memory was given one plate. Blood TCR repertoires of about five healthy adults were deeply sequenced to estimate repertoire size and the extent of clonotype sharing between individuals. Different laboratories and diverse techniques were used to prepare libraries and sequence TCR repertoires, to increase sequencing depth and limit assay-specific biases. Per donor, leukapheresis produced somewhere between about 0.85 and 10 billion PBMCs. Broader findings and caveats from the paper: About 4.5% of naive CD4, roughly 3.5% of naive CD8, approximately 2.2% of memory CD4, and around 0.4% of memory CD8 clonotypes were shared across a few donors. Naive subsets generally had larger estimated clonotype richness than memory subsets. Only blood was sampled, and tissue TCR repertoires likely differ from those in blood. The small number of donors limited the genetic and exposure-history diversity represented. Even with the large sequencing depth, rarefaction of the sorted-subset datasets indicated that sequencing was incomplete. Higher generation probabilities were observed for clonotypes shared by all four sorted-subset donors than for non-shared clonotypes. Pairwise subsampling indicated that sequencing depth was expected to affect the degree of clonotype sharing among donors.

Using the deep immunoSEQ assay, multiplex PCR amplified TCR CDR3 regions from genomic DNA. Genomic DNA extracted from each cell subset was distributed evenly over all wells of several immunoSEQ 96-well plates, and each plate served as one replicate. Each replicate PCR for sorted subsets received about 220 ng genomic DNA, equal to about 30,000 T cell genomes. Purified libraries were quantified with a Qubit 3.0 fluorometer, sized on a Bioanalyzer 2100, and re-quantified with the KAPA Library Quantification kit. Each immunoSEQ 96-well plate was sequenced on its own single-read 150-cycle Illumina NextSeq 550 flow cell. As for the original processing: Because only junctional sequences without quality scores were contained in the immunoSEQ output, filtering matching that applied to full-length reads could not be performed. Sequences were annotated with PyIR, a Python wrapper for IgBLAST v1.9, using IMGT germline references to assign V/J genes and CDR3. Reads were removed for weak V/J assignments (E-value above 1e-6), missing CDR3, stop codons, out-of-frame junctions, or ambiguous translated residues. V3J clonotypes were defined as sequences sharing the same inferred V gene, J gene, and CDR3 amino acid sequence. To compute the percentage overlap between repertoires, the number of shared unique clonotypes was divided by the size of the smaller repertoire. Richness of each repertoire was evaluated using RTK rarefaction, the Chao1 estimator, and Recon v2.1 estimates of unobserved clonotypes. Generation probabilities for all TCRbeta clonotypes obtained by the gDNA method from several donors were computed using OLGA. TCRdb mirrors the immuneACCESS table, restricted to in-frame sequences. Some clones are absent from its copies; in checked studies, under half trace to an unresolved V gene, and the reason for the others is unknown. For V, J and clone size, that table is used; D and trimming come from the DNA. Across this sample there are roughly 1.4 million clones, with around 98.5% seen only once. The biggest ten clones account for 0.36% of the sample.

CDR1 and CDR2 are read off the germline V gene (reference sequence) as LNHDA and SQIVND. Germline trimming: 5 bases from V, 0 bases from J; junction bases outside gene matches: 21. The CDR3, from cysteine to phenylalanine, totals 22 residues. Of the read, only the CDR3 DNA is kept; its 66 bases are in frame from base 1. In regard to this clone: The antigen it recognizes is unknown. Base quality data are lacking; no much larger clone is found one base away.

The donors were healthy, HIV-negative adults who had no recently reported acute infections or vaccinations. Every donor was a Caucasian adult residing in Nashville, Tennessee, USA. CD4+ T cells were enriched by magnetic negative selection, after which naive cells were positively selected on CD45RA and the negative fraction was taken as the memory subset. Blood was obtained by leukapheresis, after which PBMCs were separated by Ficoll-Histopaque density gradient centrifugation and cryopreserved in liquid nitrogen vapor phase. Purity and quantity of every magnetically sorted T cell population were checked by analytical flow cytometry. From each sorted fraction, genomic DNA was isolated and quantified by UV absorbance on a Nanodrop 2000c.

Material for sequencing was naive CD4+ T cells sorted from blood. The sample's cell subset or site label, in plain terms: CD45RA+ positively selected. The sequence came from a man aged 30-40 years in good health. The sequence links TRBV19 to TRBJ2-7; the central 14 bases match TRBD2. Here is the DNA: TGTGCCAGTAGTCCGATTGTTGCCCGACGACTAGCGGGAGGGGGAAGCTCCTACGAGCAGTACTTC. Its translation reads: CASSPIVARRLAGGGSSYEQYF.